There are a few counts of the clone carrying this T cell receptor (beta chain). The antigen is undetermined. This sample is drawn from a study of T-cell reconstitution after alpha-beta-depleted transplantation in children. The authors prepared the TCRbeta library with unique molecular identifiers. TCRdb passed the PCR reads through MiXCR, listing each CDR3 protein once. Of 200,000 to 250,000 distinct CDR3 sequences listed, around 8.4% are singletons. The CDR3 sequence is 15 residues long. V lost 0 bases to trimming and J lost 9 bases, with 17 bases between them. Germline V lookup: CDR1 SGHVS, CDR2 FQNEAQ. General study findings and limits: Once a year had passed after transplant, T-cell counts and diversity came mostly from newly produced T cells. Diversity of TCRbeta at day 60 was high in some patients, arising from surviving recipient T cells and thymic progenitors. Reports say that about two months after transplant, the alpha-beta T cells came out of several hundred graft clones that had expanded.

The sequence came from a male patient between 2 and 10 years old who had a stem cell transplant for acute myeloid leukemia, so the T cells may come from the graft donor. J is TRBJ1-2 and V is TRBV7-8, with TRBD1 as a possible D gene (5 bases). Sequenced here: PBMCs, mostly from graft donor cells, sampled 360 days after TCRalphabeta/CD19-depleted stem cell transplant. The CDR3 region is CASSLAGEVAGRYTF. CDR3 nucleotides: TGTGCCAGCAGCTTAGCCGGGGAAGTCGCAGGGCGCTACACCTTC.